The 8 T cell receptor beta chains below come from one sample, sequenced in a study of blood T cell repertoires in COVID-19. Clones were read by immunoSEQ multiplex PCR, and TCRdb kept only the in-frame ones, dropping some. The profile shows roughly 140,000 clones, roughly four fifths of them singletons. Material: peripheral blood. All receptors derive from a human donor with acute or convalescent COVID-19. The donor label of this sample is uncertain.

The gene calls are TRBV5-5 and TRBJ1-2, with unresolved D. In germline, CDR1 is SGHKS, CDR2 YYEKEE (reference sequence). The CDR3 is 12 amino acids. V was clipped by 2 bases and J by 12 bases, with 14 bases between them. In nucleotides, the CDR3 is TGTGCCAGCAGCTTTCCGCCTGTATCAGACACCTTC. This encodes CASSFPPVSDTF.

The chain has TRBV27 and TRBJ2-2; 7 nucleotides align to TRBD1. Germline CDR1 MNHEY, CDR2 SMNVEV (reference sequence). CDR3 length: 16 amino acids. Unmatched junction bases numbered 9, after V lost 2 bases and J lost 6 bases. DNA for the CDR3: TGTGCCAGCAGTTTAGAAAGGACAGGAGGCCCCGGGGAGCTGTTTTTT. It yields the protein CASSLERTGGPGELFF.

The chain carries TRBV5-1 and TRBJ1-1; 7 positions agree with TRBD1. This CDR3 is 14 amino acids long. The germline V gene encodes CDR1 SGHRS and CDR2 YFSETQ. V lost 7 bases to trimming and J lost 4 bases; unmatched junction nucleotides: 10. DNA for the CDR3: TGCGCCAGCCGAAACAGGGGTGGGGTCACTGAAGCTTTCTTT. Its translation is CASRNRGGVTEAFF.

The V gene is TRBV6-5, the J gene TRBJ1-2; 8 bases fit TRBD1. Germline CDR1 is MNHEY and CDR2 is SVGAGI. The CDR3 is 11 amino acids. V lost 11 bases to trimming and J lost 12 bases; unmatched junction nucleotides: 11. The CDR3 protein is CAGYDRGAHTF. The CDR3 coding sequence is TGTGCCGGGTACGACAGGGGCGCACACACCTTC.

The chain couples TRBV5-1 to TRBJ2-2; a weak D match, TRBD1 (6 bases). From germline, CDR1 is SGHRS and CDR2 YFSETQ. This CDR3 contains 15 residues. Trimming left V 0 bases short and J 5 bases short, with 11 bases between. The CDR3 coding sequence is TGCGCCAGCAGCTTGGAACAGGGTGGGACCGGGGAGCTGTTTTTT. Translated, it gives CASSLEQGGTGELFF.

The chain has TRBV27 and TRBJ1-2, with D unclear. The germline CDR1 and CDR2 sequences are MNHEY and SMNVEV (reference sequence). This CDR3 has 14 amino acids. V was cut by 6 bases and J by 5 bases, with 16 bases left in between. The CDR3 nucleotides are TGTGCCAGCAGCCACCGGGCCGCGGGGTATGGCTACACCTTC. It yields the protein CASSHRAAGYGYTF.

The chain employs TRBV6-2 or TRBV6-3 and TRBJ2-7; D unclear. CDR1 and CDR2 (germline): MNHEY, SVGEGT. The CDR3 spans 14 residues. The ends were cut back, 2 bases at V and 0 bases at J, with 8 bases in the middle. CDR3 DNA sequence: TGTGCCAGCAGTTACCCCGGGTTCTCCTACGAGCAGTACTTC. As protein: CASSYPGFSYEQYF.

The genes are TRBV3-1 (or the pseudogene TRBV3-2) and TRBJ1-1; D may be TRBD1 (5 bases). Germline CDR1 reads LGHDT; CDR2 reads YNNKEL (reference sequence). The length of the CDR3 is 15 residues. V lost 1 base and J 1 base, leaving 10 bases between the germline ends. CDR3: CASSQVLGQNTEAFF. CDR3 DNA: TGTGCCAGCAGCCAAGTTTTGGGGCAGAACACTGAAGCTTTCTTT.